A selection of T cell receptor beta chains follows, all from one sample in a study of long-term antiretroviral therapy in people with HIV. The assay was immunoSEQ multiplex PCR, and TCRdb's table has in-frame clones only and misses some. Among fewer than 30,000 clones, roughly 83% were seen once, and the ten largest hold more than 8%. The source was unsorted PBMCs, collected 2.7 to 2.9 years after starting antiretroviral therapy. The receptor source for this set is a man aged 25-45 years with HIV. Both conserved end residues are part of each CDR3. D genes are given only for firm matches. The size field is filled for only some rows; it gives once, few, many or a size class.

DNA: TGTGCCAGCAGTTTCACCACCGTCCCGTCTGGTGAGCAGTTCTTC
CDR3: CASSFTTVPSGEQFF
V: TRBV28
J: TRBJ2-1
size: -
D: -

DNA: TGTGCCAGCAGTCCCCTTCAATTCTTCAGGGTATACACTGAAGCTTTCTTT
CDR3: CASSPLQFFRVYTEAFF
V: TRBV27
J: TRBJ1-1
size: -
D: -

DNA: TGTGCCAGCAGTCCCCCGGGACAGGGGGCAGATACGCAGTATTTT
CDR3: CASSPPGQGADTQYF
V: TRBV27
J: TRBJ2-3
size: -
D: TRBD1

DNA: TGTGCCAGCAGCTGGACAGGGTCCGCCGGGGAGCTGTTTTTT
CDR3: CASSWTGSAGELFF
V: TRBV7-2
J: TRBJ2-2
size: -
D: TRBD1

DNA: TGTGCCAGCAGCACAACCGACACCTACTACAATGAGCAGTTCTTC
CDR3: CASSTTDTYYNEQFF
V: TRBV7-9
J: TRBJ2-1
size: -
D: -

DNA: TGTGCCAGCAGCTTGGACAGGGCCCGGGTAGAGACCCAGTACTTC
CDR3: CASSLDRARVETQYF
V: TRBV7-9
J: TRBJ2-5
size: -
D: TRBD1

DNA: TGTGCCAGCAGTTCCCCTGGGGAGGGTGGAACCTACAATGAGCAGTTCTTC
CDR3: CASSSPGEGGTYNEQFF
V: TRBV28
J: TRBJ2-1
size: -
D: TRBD2

DNA: TGCGCCAGCAGCTTGGGGGCAAATAGCGGGGGGCTCACAGATACGCAGTATTTT
CDR3: CASSLGANSGGLTDTQYF
V: TRBV5-1
J: TRBJ2-3
size: -
D: TRBD2

DNA: TGTGCCAGCAGCCTCCGGGCCCAAGAAAACTACGAGCAGTACTTC
CDR3: CASSLRAQENYEQYF
V: TRBV6-1
J: TRBJ2-7
size: -
D: -

DNA: TGTGCCAGCAGTCCCCCCCTGGGGGGCAATTCACCCCTCCACTTT
CDR3: CASSPPLGGNSPLHF
V: TRBV6-5
J: TRBJ1-6
size: -
D: -

DNA: TGTGCCAGCAGCGTAGCACAGGGGGCCTCCGCTTTCTTT
CDR3: CASSVAQGASAFF
V: TRBV9
J: TRBJ1-1
size: -
D: TRBD1

DNA: TGTGCCAGCAGCCCCTGGACTAGCGGGGGGGAGACCCAGTACTTC
CDR3: CASSPWTSGGETQYF
V: TRBV11-2
J: TRBJ2-5
size: once
D: TRBD2

DNA: TGTGCCAGCAGCTCGGGGCCGGGACAGGGGTACCAAGAGACCCAGTACTTC
CDR3: CASSSGPGQGYQETQYF
V: TRBV5-6
J: TRBJ2-5
size: -
D: TRBD1

DNA: TGTGCCAGCAGTAAGAGCTACGAGCAGTACTTC
CDR3: CASSKSYEQYF
V: TRBV28
J: TRBJ2-7
size: -
D: -

DNA: TGTGCCAGCAGCTTAGCGGGCCGACTAGCTGCGATCCACGAGCAGTACTTC
CDR3: CASSLAGRLAAIHEQYF
V: TRBV7-8
J: TRBJ2-7
size: -
D: TRBD2

DNA: TGTGCCAGCAGCAGGGCGGGCGGGACCTCTGGAAACACCATATATTTT
CDR3: CASSRAGGTSGNTIYF
V: TRBV5-4
J: TRBJ1-3
size: -
D: -